This T cell receptor beta chain was recovered during a study of T cell responses to AZD1222 COVID-19 vaccine. Study as a whole: Second-dose schedules of about 4 or about 12 weeks were combined.

Repertoires were generated with immunoSEQ multiplex PCR, while TCRdb's copy carries only in-frame clones and drops some. Here the sample spans some 96,000 clones, approximately 87% being singletons. Comments on this clone: What it recognizes is unknown.

Study-level findings and limits: It should be noted that donors were predominantly white British and more often female, and clonal diversity was possibly underestimated.

This TCR was recovered from an adult in good health. The material was peripheral blood, obtained on day 0 of AZD1222 vaccination.

The CDR3 is CASSLLYWDKETTEAFF. CDR3 nucleotide sequence: TGTGCCAGCAGCTTACTTTATTGGGACAAAGAGACCACTGAAGCTTTCTTT. J is TRBJ1-1 and V is TRBV7-9; a weak D match, TRBD1 (6 bases). The CDR3 has 17 residues. In germline, CDR1 is SEHNR, CDR2 FQNEAQ (reference sequence). V gave up 2 bases and J gave up 4 bases, with 20 bases separating them.